The TCR beta chain under discussion was sequenced for a study of post-analysis software for immune sequencing data. TCR beta cDNA libraries had unique molecular identifiers. Once about 0.85 to 11 million T cells were used, roughly 0.5 million cDNA molecules resulted. TCRdb recomputed calls from the PCR reads with MiXCR, one row per CDR3 protein. The data show 820,000 or so distinct CDR3 sequences, about 57% seen once. General observations from the study: TRBV5-6, TRBV5-1 and TRBV20-1 were among roughly five TRBV segments more frequent in patients than controls.

The CDR3 length is 12 residues. V was shortened by 6 bases and J by 4 bases, with 12 bases between the two germline ends. Germline V gives CDR1 SQVTM, CDR2 ANQGSEA. A remark on this clonotype: Its matching antigen is unknown.

This chain links TRBV29-1 with TRBJ1-2; TRBD1 is a possible D gene (5 bases). The sequence was obtained from a girl aged 5-17 years with multiple sclerosis. The sample was blood. CDR3 coding DNA: TGCAGCGTCGACGGACAAGTCTATGGCTACACCTTC. Translation gives CSVDGQVYGYTF.